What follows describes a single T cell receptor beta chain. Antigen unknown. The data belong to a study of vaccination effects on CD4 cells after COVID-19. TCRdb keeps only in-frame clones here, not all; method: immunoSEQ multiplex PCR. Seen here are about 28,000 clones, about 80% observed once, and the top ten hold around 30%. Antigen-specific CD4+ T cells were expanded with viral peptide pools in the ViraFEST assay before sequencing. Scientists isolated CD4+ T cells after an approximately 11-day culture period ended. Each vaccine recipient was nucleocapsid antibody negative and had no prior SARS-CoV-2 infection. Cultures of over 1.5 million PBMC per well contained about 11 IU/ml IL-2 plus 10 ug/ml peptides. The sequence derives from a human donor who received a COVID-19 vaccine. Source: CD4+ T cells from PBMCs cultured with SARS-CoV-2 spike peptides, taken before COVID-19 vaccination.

CDR3 sequence: CASRVGTRGTEAFF. The CDR3 DNA reads as TGTGCCAGCAGGGTCGGGACAAGGGGCACTGAAGCTTTCTTT. The chain recombines TRBV6-5 with TRBJ1-1, with D perhaps matching TRBD1 (6 bases). From germline, CDR1 is MNHEY and CDR2 SVGAGI. Trimming took off 6 bases at V and 4 bases at J, with 15 bases between the two ends. CDR3 size: 14 residues.